The rows below give T cell receptor beta chains drawn from one sample of a study of blood T cell repertoires in COVID-19. Some clones are missing from TCRdb's copy, which holds only in-frame ones; the method was immunoSEQ multiplex PCR. The table records 90,000 to 120,000 clones, 80% to 90% of them present only once. Sequenced: peripheral blood. The receptors were sampled from a human donor in a cohort sampled during active COVID-19. Both conserved end residues are part of each CDR3. Fields, in order: CDR3 protein, CDR3 DNA, D gene, V gene, J gene, clone size. D genes are given only for firm matches. Clone size is shown for a subset of rows, as once, few, many or a class of expanded clone.

CASRRGQGKEYEQFF	TGTGCCAGCAGACGGGGACAGGGGAAAGAGTATGAGCAGTTCTTC	TRBD1	TRBV7-8	TRBJ2-1	.
CASSRRQGRREQFF	TGTGCCAGCAGCCGAAGGCAGGGCCGCCGGGAGCAGTTCTTC	.	TRBV5-6	TRBJ2-1	.
CASSPPGPKGYTF	TGTGCCAGCAGTCCCCCGGGTCCTAAGGGCTACACCTTC	.	TRBV12-3/TRBV12-4	TRBJ1-2	.
CASSAFSYEQYF	TGTGCCAGCAGCGCGTTCTCCTACGAGCAGTACTTC	.	TRBV3-1/TRBV3-2	TRBJ2-7	.
CASIPVKGVLRHNTGELFF	TGTGCCAGCATACCAGTTAAGGGGGTCCTACGTCACAACACCGGGGAGCTGTTTTTT	.	TRBV6-4	TRBJ2-2	.
CASSPPGTANTEAFF	TGTGCCAGCAGCCCCCCCGGGACAGCGAACACTGAAGCTTTCTTT	TRBD1	TRBV4-2	TRBJ1-1	.
CASSAGGTSGLTQYF	TGTGCCAGCAGCGCGGGGGGGACTAGCGGCCTTACGCAGTATTTT	TRBD2	TRBV7-3	TRBJ2-3	.
CASSLDQWTGMNTEAFF	TGTGCCAGCAGTTTGGATCAGTGGACAGGTATGAACACTGAAGCTTTCTTT	TRBD1	TRBV2	TRBJ1-1	.
CASSHLTSGGIYEQYF	TGTGCCAGCAGCCACCTAACTAGCGGGGGGATCTACGAGCAGTACTTC	TRBD2	TRBV16	TRBJ2-7	.
CASSDRDSYEQYF	TGTGCCAGTAGTGACAGAGACTCCTACGAGCAGTACTTC	.	TRBV19	TRBJ2-7	.
CASSLRPETGRLEQYF	TGCGCCAGCAGCCTACGCCCCGAGACAGGGAGACTCGAGCAGTACTTC	TRBD1	TRBV5-1	TRBJ2-7	.
CASTYGGTDEQYF	TGTGCCAGCACCTATGGGGGGACCGACGAGCAGTACTTC	.	TRBV2	TRBJ2-7	.
CASSWAAASTDTQYF	TGTGCCAGTAGTTGGGCAGCCGCTAGCACAGATACGCAGTATTTT	.	TRBV19	TRBJ2-3	.
CASSLRPGINTGELFF	TGCGCCAGCAGCCTCCGCCCAGGGATAAACACCGGGGAGCTGTTTTTT	.	TRBV4-1	TRBJ2-2	.
CASSLTGSNGYTF	TGTGCCAGCAGTTTAACAGGGAGCAATGGCTACACCTTC	.	TRBV28	TRBJ1-2	once
CASSPRLAGRTDTQYF	TGTGCCAGCAGCCCCCGACTAGCGGGGCGCACAGATACGCAGTATTTT	TRBD2	TRBV9	TRBJ2-3	.
CASSVLRDSEQYF	TGTGCCAGCAGTGTGCTCCGGGACTCCGAGCAGTACTTC	.	TRBV2	TRBJ2-7	.
CASSQGMGSGTGELFF	TGTGCCAGCAGCCAAGGAATGGGTTCGGGCACCGGGGAGCTGTTTTTT	.	TRBV3-1/TRBV3-2	TRBJ2-2	.
CASSLWRGPRVEQYF	TGTGCCAGCAGCTTATGGCGGGGCCCTCGCGTCGAGCAGTACTTC	.	TRBV7-9	TRBJ2-7	.
CSASQTAQETQYF	TGCAGCGCTTCGCAGACAGCCCAAGAGACCCAGTACTTC	.	TRBV29-1	TRBJ2-5	.
CASSWDRGPTEQYF	TGTGCCAGCAGTTGGGACAGGGGCCCTACGGAGCAGTACTTC	TRBD1	TRBV5-6	TRBJ2-7	once
CASSEGQGIQYGYTF	TGTGCCAGCAGTGAAGGACAGGGAATTCAGTATGGCTACACCTTC	TRBD1	TRBV6-1	TRBJ1-2	.
CASSLLAGAPSYEQYF	TGCGCCAGCAGCCTCTTGGCGGGGGCTCCCTCCTACGAGCAGTACTTC	.	TRBV5-1	TRBJ2-7	once
CASSYGTGLYEQYF	TGTGCCAGCAGCTATGGGACAGGACTTTACGAGCAGTACTTC	TRBD1	TRBV11-2	TRBJ2-7	.
CASRLGLRRSGNEQFF	TGTGCAAGTCGCTTAGGTCTGAGGCGTTCGGGCAATGAGCAGTTCTTC	.	TRBV12-2	TRBJ2-1	.
CASSPTGQAYEQYF	TGTGCCAGCTCACCAACGGGACAGGCCTACGAGCAGTACTTC	TRBD1	TRBV18	TRBJ2-7	once
CASSYQRTSYEQYF	TGTGCCAGCAGTTACCAGCGGACGTCCTACGAGCAGTACTTC	.	TRBV6-5	TRBJ2-7	once
CASSLTGGETQYF	TGTGCCAGCAGCTTGACAGGGGGCGAGACCCAGTACTTC	TRBD1	TRBV5-6	TRBJ2-5	.